Listed below are T cell receptor beta chains from one sample, sequenced in a study of OX40 agonist ivuxolimab in advanced cancers. TCRdb's copy holds only in-frame clones and misses some; the assay was immunoSEQ multiplex PCR. The sample contains approximately 40,000 clones, approximately 80% of which appear only once. This specimen consisted of CD4+ or CD8+ T cells sorted from blood, obtained in a trial of the OX40 agonist ivuxolimab. These TCRs come from an adult with an advanced solid tumor such as melanoma, head and neck, liver or kidney cancer. The CDR3 runs from the conserved cysteine through the conserved F or W. A D gene is named only where the DNA matches it firmly. Not all rows give a size; the values are once, few, many and, for expanded clones, a class.

j_gene: TRBJ2-5
abundance: .
d_gene: TRBD1
v_gene: TRBV9
CDR3aa: CASSEGTGGQETQYF
CDR3nt: TGTGCCAGCAGCGAGGGGACAGGGGGCCAAGAGACCCAGTACTTC

j_gene: TRBJ1-1
abundance: few
d_gene: .
v_gene: TRBV2
CDR3aa: CASSSRDMITEAFF
CDR3nt: TGTGCCAGCAGTTCCCGGGACATGATCACTGAAGCTTTCTTT

j_gene: TRBJ2-2
abundance: .
d_gene: .
v_gene: TRBV6-5
CDR3aa: CASSSGSGELFF
CDR3nt: TGTGCCAGCAGTTCAGGGAGCGGGGAGCTGTTTTTT

j_gene: TRBJ2-5
abundance: .
d_gene: .
v_gene: TRBV9
CDR3aa: CASSVEPGAETQYF
CDR3nt: TGTGCCAGCAGCGTAGAACCGGGAGCTGAGACCCAGTACTTC

j_gene: TRBJ2-7
abundance: .
d_gene: TRBD1
v_gene: TRBV7-6
CDR3aa: CASSPDRGDYEQYF
CDR3nt: TGTGCCAGCAGCCCGGACAGGGGCGACTACGAGCAGTACTTC

j_gene: TRBJ1-1
abundance: .
d_gene: TRBD1
v_gene: TRBV11-2
CDR3aa: CASSTLPGQEAFF
CDR3nt: TGTGCCAGCAGCACACTCCCGGGACAGGAAGCTTTCTTT

j_gene: TRBJ1-1
abundance: .
d_gene: TRBD1
v_gene: TRBV27
CDR3aa: CASSTGGRTEAFF
CDR3nt: TGTGCCAGCTCAACAGGGGGCCGCACTGAAGCTTTCTTT

j_gene: TRBJ2-1
abundance: .
d_gene: .
v_gene: TRBV27
CDR3aa: CASSLSQLGSNEQFF
CDR3nt: TGTGCCAGCAGTTTATCCCAACTAGGGAGCAATGAGCAGTTCTTC

j_gene: TRBJ1-6
abundance: few
d_gene: .
v_gene: TRBV7-6
CDR3aa: CASSQTGTTPLHF
CDR3nt: TGTGCCAGCAGCCAGACGGGGACCACACCCCTCCACTTT

j_gene: TRBJ2-5
abundance: .
d_gene: .
v_gene: TRBV6-5
CDR3aa: CASSYTGGGGETQYF
CDR3nt: TGTGCCAGCAGTTACACAGGCGGGGGCGGGGAGACCCAGTACTTC

j_gene: TRBJ2-3
abundance: once
d_gene: TRBD1
v_gene: TRBV4-1
CDR3aa: CASSSRDRYTDTQYF
CDR3nt: TGCGCCAGCAGCTCCCGGGACAGATACACAGATACGCAGTATTTT

j_gene: TRBJ1-1
abundance: .
d_gene: .
v_gene: TRBV4-1
CDR3aa: CASSLGGEGNTEAFF
CDR3nt: TGCGCCAGCAGCCTGGGGGGGGAGGGGAACACTGAAGCTTTCTTT

j_gene: TRBJ1-2
abundance: .
d_gene: .
v_gene: TRBV27
CDR3aa: CARQTRYGYTF
CDR3nt: TGTGCCAGACAAACGAGATATGGCTACACCTTC

j_gene: TRBJ1-2
abundance: once
d_gene: TRBD1
v_gene: TRBV2
CDR3aa: CASKAKGQGRGGYTF
CDR3nt: TGTGCCAGCAAAGCCAAGGGACAGGGGAGGGGAGGCTACACCTTC

j_gene: TRBJ2-7
abundance: .
d_gene: .
v_gene: TRBV29-1
CDR3aa: CSVEPGRSDEQYF
CDR3nt: TGCAGCGTTGAACCCGGGAGAAGCGACGAGCAGTACTTC

j_gene: TRBJ1-6
abundance: few
d_gene: .
v_gene: TRBV19
CDR3aa: CASSISRNSYNSPLHF
CDR3nt: TGTGCCAGTAGTATAAGCCGAAACTCCTATAATTCACCCCTCCACTTT